The clone carrying this T cell receptor beta chain was counted only a few times. The germline V gene encodes CDR1 KGHSH and CDR2 LQKENI. This CDR3 contains 15 residues. V was shortened by 5 bases and J by 0 bases, with 14 bases between the two germline ends. The sample originates from a study of neurological immune-mediated disorders. By 5'RACE with 10-nucleotide random UMIs, the cDNA was made. TCRdb re-derived calls from the 5' RACE reads in MiXCR, one entry per CDR3 protein. Here the sample spans 16,000 or so distinct CDR3 sequences, 9% to 10% being singletons. This sequence originates from a man between 50 and 59 years old in good health. Sequencing used CD8+ T cells from blood. V and J are TRBV18 and TRBJ2-7; tentatively, D is TRBD1 (6 bases). The CDR3 region has the DNA TGTGCCAGCTCAGCAACGGGACAAAACTCCTACGAGCAGTACTTC. The encoded protein is CASSATGQNSYEQYF.